These 28 T cell receptor beta chains were all obtained from the same sample, sequenced in a study of T and B cells in COVID-19 patients. Multiplex PCR with BIOMED2 TRB-A/B primer pools amplified TRB rearrangements. Using its own MiXCR run on the multiplex PCR reads, TCRdb lists one record per CDR3 protein. The sample holds 6,000 to 9,000 distinct CDR3 sequences, over 20% seen once. Blood genomic DNA input for TRB amplification was about 250-550 ng. Source material: blood. These receptors originate from a human donor with active COVID-19.

This clonotype has more than one count but fewer than ten. In nucleotides, the CDR3 is TGTGCCAGCAGCGTAACGGGAGGGCCGCGGCGCGAGCAGTTCTTC. This encodes CASSVTGGPRREQFF. This chain links TRBV9 with TRBJ2-1; TRBD2 aligns across 8 bases. V was clipped by 1 base and J by 10 bases; unmatched bases: 10. CDR3 size: 15 residues. Per the germline V gene, CDR1 is SGDLS and CDR2 is YYNGEE.

This clonotype was seen a few times. The chain has TRBV20-1 and TRBJ1-6; 9 nucleotides agree with TRBD1. The CDR3 has 13 amino acids. V lost 6 bases and J lost 8; bases outside the gene matches: 5. Germline V lookup: CDR1 DFQATT, CDR2 SNEGSKA (reference sequence). CDR3 DNA: TGCAGTGCCAACCGGGACAGGGATTCACCCCTCCACTTT. Its translation is CSANRDRDSPLHF.

The CDR3 DNA follows: TGTGCCAGCAGCTTACGGGGTGGAGGAACATCCTACGAGCAGTACTTC. Translation gives CASSLRGGGTSYEQYF. The J gene is TRBJ2-7, the V gene TRBV11-2, with D maybe TRBD2 (5 bases). Trimming stripped 2 bases from V and 1 base from J, with 15 bases between. The CDR3 is 16 residues long. Germline CDR1 and CDR2: SGHAT and FQNNGV.

This clonotype is classed as medium-sized. This chain joins TRBV30 and TRBJ2-2; 7 bases match TRBD2. Germline CDR1 GTSNPN, CDR2 SVGIG (reference sequence). The CDR3 runs to 15 residues. With V trimmed by 3 bases and J by 4 bases, 8 bases remained unmatched. CDR3 in amino acids: CAWRWGGTVTGELFF. For the CDR3, the DNA is TGTGCCTGGAGATGGGGGGGGACGGTCACCGGGGAGCTGTTTTTT.

This clonotype ranks as medium-sized. The V call is TRBV6-2 or TRBV6-3, the J call TRBJ1-6; a weak D match, TRBD1 (5 bases). Germline V gene data show CDR1 as MNHEY and CDR2 as SVGEGT. This CDR3 has 13 amino acids. With 6 bases removed from V and 9 bases from J, the gap between germline ends came to 12 bases. The CDR3 nucleotides are TGTGCCAGCAGAACAGGAGAAGCTTCACCCCTCCACTTT. It yields the protein CASRTGEASPLHF.

In its sample, this clonotype ranks as medium-sized (0.01 to 0.1%). The chain has TRBV12-3 or TRBV12-4 and TRBJ2-7; TRBD1 matches 8 bases. J lost 2 bases, V lost 5 bases, and 11 bases had no gene match. The CDR3 sequence is 16 residues long. CDR3 amino acids: CASSPPGGHHPYEQYF. The CDR3 nucleotides read TGTGCCAGCAGTCCCCCAGGGGGCCATCATCCCTACGAGCAGTACTTC.

This clonotype was detected a few times. The chain uses TRBV6-1 and TRBJ1-2; a possible D gene is TRBD1 (5 bases). Per germline, CDR1 MNHNS and CDR2 SASEGT. Deletions cut 1 base from V and 6 bases from J, with 15 bases between. The CDR3 is made up of 15 amino acids. CDR3 protein: CASSEGGLGVNGYTF. The CDR3 nucleotides are TGTGCCAGCAGTGAAGGCGGGCTAGGGGTAAATGGCTACACCTTC.

This clonotype was observed once. The V gene is TRBV5-1, the J gene TRBJ2-2; D may be TRBD2 (5 bases). The length of the CDR3 is 15 residues. Germline V lookup: CDR1 SGHRS, CDR2 YFSETQ. Trimming removed 0 bases from V and 6 bases from J, with 12 bases in between. CDR3 nucleotides: TGCGCCAGCAGCTTGGCCTTAGGGAGTCCCGGGGAGCTGTTTTTT. Amino acid sequence: CASSLALGSPGELFF.

This sequence joins TRBV6-2 or TRBV6-3 and TRBJ2-7; D gene unclear. With 9 bases removed from V and 3 bases from J, the gap between germline ends came to 18 bases. The CDR3 is 14 amino acids. In germline, CDR1 is MNHEY, CDR2 SVGEGT. The CDR3, as DNA: TGTGCCAGTTCCCCCAGCCGTGGTGTCTACGAGCAGTACTTC. Encoded protein: CASSPSRGVYEQYF.

The chain recombines TRBV7-2 with TRBJ2-3, with D unresolved. This CDR3 is built from 11 residues. The germline V and J ends were trimmed by 6 bases and 3 bases, with 4 bases remaining between them. Germline assignment: CDR1 SGHTA and CDR2 FQGNSA. CDR3 coding DNA: TGTGCCAGCAGACTTACAGATACGCAGTATTTT. Encoded protein: CASRLTDTQYF.

This clonotype was seen a handful of times. The gene calls are TRBV6-2 or TRBV6-3 and TRBJ2-7; D is ambiguous. The V gene's germline CDR1 is MNHEY and CDR2 SVGEGT. The CDR3 is 12 residues long. V lost 6 bases, J lost 2 bases, and 8 bases lay in between. CDR3 region: CASRDVTYEQYF. As DNA, the CDR3 is TGTGCCAGCAGAGACGTTACCTACGAGCAGTACTTC.

This clonotype came up a few times. V gene TRBV20-1 combines with J gene TRBJ2-2, with TRBD2 as a possible D gene (5 bases). The length of the CDR3 is 14 residues. The germline V and J ends were trimmed by 3 bases and 3 bases, with 11 bases remaining between them. Germline CDR1 is DFQATT and CDR2 is SNEGSKA (reference sequence). CDR3 nucleotides: TGCAGTGCTAGTCCGGCGGGTTACACCGGGGAGCTGTTTTTT. It encodes CSASPAGYTGELFF.

This chain joins TRBV5-1 and TRBJ1-6; 9 nucleotides align to TRBD1. The CDR3 spans 16 residues. CDR1 is SGHRS and CDR2 is YFSETQ in the germline V gene. With V trimmed by 4 bases and J by 0 bases, 2 bases remained unmatched. Written as DNA, the CDR3 is TGCGCCAGCAGCCAACAGGGGGCCTCCTATAATTCACCCCTCCACTTT. This translates into CASSQQGASYNSPLHF.

This clonotype was seen only a few times. V is TRBV6-4 and J is TRBJ2-3, with 11 positions matching TRBD1. From germline, CDR1 is MRHNA and CDR2 SNTAGT. This CDR3 spans 14 amino acids. The J segment lost 3 bases and the V segment lost 6 bases, leaving 2 bases of the junction unmatched. The CDR3 sequence is CASRGTGGTDTQYF. The DNA of the CDR3 is TGTGCCAGCAGAGGGACAGGGGGAACAGATACGCAGTATTTT.

This rearrangement joins TRBV27 to TRBJ1-4; TRBD1 aligns across 7 bases. The CDR3 contains 14 residues. Trimming at V came to 7 bases and at J to 8 bases, leaving 10 bases not matched to a gene. Germline CDR1 MNHEY, CDR2 SMNVEV (reference sequence). For the CDR3, the DNA is TGTGCCAGCACCCGATCGACAGGGTCGGAAAAACTGTTTTTT. Its protein is CASTRSTGSEKLFF.

In its sample, this clonotype was seen a few times. This chain joins TRBV12-3 or TRBV12-4 and TRBJ2-1; maybe TRBD1 (6 bases). This CDR3 has 18 amino acids. The germline V and J ends were trimmed by 6 bases and 5 bases, with 26 bases remaining between them. The CDR3 loop is CASSPGTTTFLRNNEQFF. CDR3 coding DNA: TGTGCCAGCAGCCCAGGGACAACTACGTTTCTCAGGAACAATGAGCAGTTCTTC.

The chain employs TRBV6-5 and TRBJ1-1; a weak D match, TRBD1 (5 bases). Deletions cut 6 bases from V and 0 bases from J, with 11 bases between. Germline V lookup: CDR1 MNHEY, CDR2 SVGAGI. This CDR3 region has 14 residues. DNA for the CDR3: TGTGCCAGCAGGAGAGACAGCATGAACACTGAAGCTTTCTTT. This translates into CASRRDSMNTEAFF.

The J gene is TRBJ2-1, the V gene TRBV5-1; 9 positions agree with TRBD1. This CDR3 is built from 15 residues. Germline trimming cut 6 bases from V and 1 base from J; bases unmatched to any gene: 5. CDR1 SGHRS and CDR2 YFSETQ come from the germline V gene. CDR3 coding DNA: TGCGCCAGCAAGGGACAGGGCCTTTCCTACAATGAGCAGTTCTTC. Its protein product is CASKGQGLSYNEQFF.

By share of the sample, this clonotype is medium-sized (0.01 to 0.1%). CDR3 residues: CASSKGFAAEQYF. In nucleotides, the CDR3 is TGTGCCAGTAGCAAGGGATTCGCTGCCGAGCAGTACTTC. The chain recombines TRBV19 with TRBJ2-7; D is uncertain. V lost 6 bases, J lost 6 bases, and 15 bases lay in between. The CDR3 consists of 13 residues. CDR1 and CDR2 (germline): LNHDA, SQIVND (reference sequence).

At least ten counts were recorded for this clonotype. The chain uses TRBV29-1 and TRBJ1-1, with TRBD1 matching over 11 bases. J was trimmed by 12 bases and V by 4 bases; bases with no gene match: 4. Germline assignment: CDR1 SQVTM and CDR2 ANQGSEA. This CDR3 region has 11 residues. CDR3 DNA sequence: TGCAGCGTTGGGGACAGGGGGAATACTTTCTTT. This codes for CSVGDRGNTFF. Full variable domain (missing parts from reference TRBV29-1 and TRBJ1-1): SAVISQKPSRDICQRGTSLTIQCQVDSQVTMMFWYRQQPGQSLTLIATANQGSEATYESGFVIDKFPISRPNLTFSTLTVSNMSPEDSSIYLCSVGDRGNTFFGQGTRLTVV.

By share, this clonotype ranks as medium-sized. The chain is built from TRBV6-5 and TRBJ2-7; 8 nucleotides align to TRBD2. V lost 0 bases to trimming and J lost 5 bases; unmatched junction nucleotides: 6. CDR3 size: 15 residues. Germline V gene lookup returns CDR1 MNHEY and CDR2 SVGAGI. The DNA for the CDR3 is TGTGCCAGCAGTTACTCGACCGGGGGGGTCGACGAGCAGTACTTC. This sequence encodes CASSYSTGGVDEQYF.

The chain uses TRBV28 and TRBJ2-2; 7 bases are shared with TRBD2. Per the germline V gene, CDR1 is MDHEN and CDR2 is SYDVKM. Trimming cost V 6 bases and J 1 base; bases outside gene matches: 8. This CDR3 region has 16 residues. CDR3 DNA: TGTGCCAGCAGGCCCCCAGCGGGGATGAACACCGGGGAGCTGTTTTTT. Translating it yields CASRPPAGMNTGELFF.

In its sample, this clonotype is medium-sized. The chain uses TRBV19 and TRBJ2-5; 7 positions match TRBD1. Germline trimming cut 7 bases from V and 5 bases from J; bases unmatched to any gene: 7. The CDR3 has 13 amino acids. Germline CDR1 reads LNHDA; CDR2 reads SQIVND (reference sequence). The CDR3 loop is CASKTGSGETQYF. The CDR3 DNA reads as TGTGCCAGTAAGACAGGGTCGGGGGAGACCCAGTACTTC. The entire variable domain, with the rest obtained from reference TRBV19 and TRBJ2-5, is as follows: DGGITQSPKYLFRKEGQNVTLSCEQNLNHDAMYWYRQDPGQGLRLIYYSQIVNDFQKGDIAEGYSVSREKKESFPLTVTSAQKNPTAFYLCASKTGSGETQYFGPGTRLLVL.

This clonotype has just a few counts. The rearrangement uses TRBV28 and TRBJ2-3, with TRBD1 matching over 10 bases. With V trimmed by 2 bases and J by 7 bases, 9 bases remained unmatched. The CDR3 has 16 residues. The germline CDR1 and CDR2 sequences are MDHEN and SYDVKM. As DNA, the CDR3 is TGTGCCAGCAGTTTAGTCAGGACAGGGGGTCGTAATACGCAGTATTTT. Protein sequence: CASSLVRTGGRNTQYF. Supplemented by reference TRBV28 and TRBJ2-3, the full variable domain reads DVKVTQSSRYLVKRTGEKVFLECVQDMDHENMFWYRQDPGLGLRLIYFSYDVKMKEKGDIPEGYSVSREKKERFSLILESASTNQTSMYLCASSLVRTGGRNTQYFGPGTRLTVL.

The rearrangement joins TRBV19 to TRBJ2-5, with D unresolved. The V gene lost 6 bases and the J gene lost 4 bases, with 6 bases spanning the gap. This CDR3 comprises 11 residues. The germline gives CDR1 LNHDA, CDR2 SQIVND (reference sequence). The CDR3, as DNA: TGTGCCAGTAGCGTCGGAGAGACCCAGTACTTC. Protein: CASSVGETQYF.

The chain has TRBV5-4 and TRBJ2-7; D gene unclear. CDR3 size: 13 residues. Trimming removed 0 bases from V and 5 bases from J, with 9 bases in between. Germline loops: CDR1 SGHNT, CDR2 YYREEE (reference sequence). The CDR3 nucleotides read TGTGCCAGCAGCTTGGACAGATCCCACGAGCAGTACTTC. Amino acids: CASSLDRSHEQYF.

This clonotype is termed medium-sized. The chain uses TRBV6-5 and TRBJ2-7, with 7 bases matching TRBD1. V was pared by 2 bases and J by 3 bases, with 1 base of the junction left unmatched. Germline CDR1 reads MNHEY; CDR2 reads SVGAGI. The CDR3 runs to 13 residues. In nucleotides, the CDR3 is TGTGCCAGCAGTTACCGACAGGGCTACGAGCAGTACTTC. Amino acids: CASSYRQGYEQYF.

The chain has TRBV6-6 and TRBJ2-7; 13 bases agree with TRBD2. Germline lookup yields CDR1 MNHNY and CDR2 SVGAGI (reference sequence). CDR3 length equals 16 residues. The V and J ends lost 6 bases and 2 bases, in that order; junction bases with no gene match: 7. The CDR3 region has the DNA TGTGCCAGCAGCGGACTAGCGGGAGCTTCAACCTACGAGCAGTACTTC. Protein product: CASSGLAGASTYEQYF.